Below are 3 T cell receptor beta chains sequenced from a single sample in a study of cytomegalovirus exposure and HLA in healthy donors. The PCR ran on 60 Vbeta and 13 Jbeta primers. Profiling relied on immunoSEQ multiplex PCR, and the TCRdb table lists in-frame clones only, not all of them. The sample has 84,000 or so clones, approximately 84% seen once; the top ten hold roughly 2.6%. What was sequenced was PBMCs. Every receptor here comes from a woman between 50 and 59 years old in good health and CMV-seronegative.

The V call is TRBV5-6, the J call TRBJ1-5; perhaps TRBD1 as D (6 bases). Trimming removed 4 bases from V and 0 bases from J, with 11 bases in between. CDR3 length equals 15 residues. CDR1 and CDR2 (germline): SGHDT, YYEEEE. The CDR3 is CASSTRTVSNQPQHF. The CDR3 region has the DNA TGTGCCAGCAGCACTAGGACAGTTAGCAATCAGCCCCAGCATTTT. Supplemented by reference TRBV5-6 and TRBJ1-5, the full variable domain reads DAGVTQSPTHLIKTRGQQVTLRCSPKSGHDTVSWYQQALGQGPQFIFQYYEEEERQRGNFPDRFSGHQFPNYSSELNVNALLLGDSALYLCASSTRTVSNQPQHFGDGTRLSIL.

V gene TRBV12-5 combines with J gene TRBJ1-6, with D maybe TRBD1 (5 bases). The V end lost 6 bases, the J end lost 8 bases, and 8 bases lay between the germline ends. The CDR3 is 12 residues long. Germline CDR1 is LGHNT and CDR2 is FRNRAP. The CDR3 bases are TGTGCTAGTGGGGGGCCGTATTCACCCCTCCACTTT. Its protein product is CASGGPYSPLHF.

V is TRBV14 and J is TRBJ2-2; D gene unclear. The germline gives CDR1 SGHDN, CDR2 FVKESK. V was pared by 1 base and J by 0 bases, with 6 bases between. The CDR3 consists of 15 residues. CDR3 sequence reads: CASSQGATNTGELFF. As DNA, the CDR3 is TGTGCCAGCAGCCAAGGAGCCACGAACACCGGGGAGCTGTTTTTT.